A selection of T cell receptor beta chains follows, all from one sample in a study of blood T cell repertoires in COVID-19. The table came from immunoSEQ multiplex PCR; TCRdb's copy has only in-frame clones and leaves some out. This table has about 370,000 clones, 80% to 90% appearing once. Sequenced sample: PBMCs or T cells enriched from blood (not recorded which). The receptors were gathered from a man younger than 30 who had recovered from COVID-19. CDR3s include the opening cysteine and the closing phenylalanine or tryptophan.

CDR3: CASRGGLANEQYF; J: TRBJ2-7; V: TRBV6-5
CDR3: CASSLGTTNTGELFF; J: TRBJ2-2; V: TRBV5-8
CDR3: CASSQDPTGSYGYTF; J: TRBJ1-2; V: TRBV4-1
CDR3: CAISQPEYRVGGYTF; J: TRBJ1-2; V: TRBV10-3
CDR3: CASSQYIGELFF; J: TRBJ2-2; V: TRBV4-1
CDR3: CASSLDPSAGKKETQYF; J: TRBJ2-5; V: TRBV11-2
CDR3: CASSVGGATEAFF; J: TRBJ1-1; V: TRBV9
CDR3: CASSPRTSGGLNEQFF; J: TRBJ2-1; V: TRBV27
CDR3: CASSKVGGGHANYGYTF; J: TRBJ1-2; V: TRBV21-1
CDR3: CASSLPGLAGTYEQYF; J: TRBJ2-7; V: TRBV7-2
CDR3: CASSSDTSSWEKLFF; J: TRBJ1-4; V: TRBV5-1
CDR3: CASSTGTPIQTQYF; J: TRBJ2-3; V: TRBV21-1
CDR3: CASSNRRGNTEAFF; J: TRBJ1-1; V: TRBV11-2
CDR3: CASSFSPGSGRARSQRYEQYF; J: TRBJ2-7; V: TRBV6-2/TRBV6-3
CDR3: CASSLEVPAEKLFF; J: TRBJ1-4; V: TRBV7-9
CDR3: CASSPLGTGGYEQYF; J: TRBJ2-7; V: TRBV5-5
CDR3: CASGQRANYGYTF; J: TRBJ1-2; V: TRBV9
CDR3: CASSLPGQPNQPQHF; J: TRBJ1-5; V: TRBV7-3
CDR3: CATSGLATGQETQYF; J: TRBJ2-5; V: TRBV24-1
CDR3: CASSGLAGEGEQYF; J: TRBJ2-7; V: TRBV27
CDR3: CASSLEAGGNNEQFF; J: TRBJ2-1; V: TRBV5-4
CDR3: CASSLRRYGGRPNYEQYF; J: TRBJ2-7; V: TRBV7-2
CDR3: CASSHTLIRGSTDTQYF; J: TRBJ2-3; V: TRBV14
CDR3: CASSPNRVAGLTDTQYF; J: TRBJ2-3; V: TRBV18
CDR3: CAISESNLAFF; J: TRBJ1-1; V: TRBV10-3
CDR3: CASSGGPFNEKLFF; J: TRBJ1-4; V: TRBV2
CDR3: CASSDRTGGRETQYF; J: TRBJ2-5; V: TRBV25-1
CDR3: CASSTGSSYEQYF; J: TRBJ2-7; V: TRBV12-3/TRBV12-4